This T cell receptor (beta chain) was captured in a study of T cell changes during pregnancy in multiple sclerosis. The protocol was immunoSEQ multiplex PCR, while the TCRdb copy is restricted to in-frame clones and leaves out a portion. The data contain 75,000 to 95,000 clones, roughly 90% of them singletons. The V segment lost 3 bases and the J segment 6 bases; nucleotides outside the gene matches: 5. Germline lookup yields CDR1 MNHEY and CDR2 SMNVEV (reference sequence). This CDR3 region has 14 residues. The chain joins TRBV27 to TRBJ2-1; 7 positions match TRBD2. This receptor was taken from a female donor with multiple sclerosis, enrolled in a pregnancy study. Sequenced material: peripheral blood, taken in the first trimester of pregnancy. DNA for the CDR3: TGTGCCAGCAGTTTGGAGACTAGCAGCAATGAGCAGTTCTTC. This codes for CASSLETSSNEQFF.